The 3 T cell receptor beta chains reported below all come from one sample, sequenced in a study of cytomegalovirus exposure and HLA in healthy donors. The primer mix had 60 Vbeta and 13 Jbeta primers. The method was immunoSEQ multiplex PCR; TCRdb's version includes in-frame clones alone and lacks a portion of them. The table has approximately 95,000 clones, around 84% seen once. Sequenced: PBMCs. Receptors were obtained from a woman between 35 and 50 years old in good health and CMV-seropositive.

As to this clone: Being one base from a much bigger clone, this may be a read error. This chain links TRBV25-1 with TRBJ2-2; D perhaps matches TRBD1 (6 bases). The CDR3 sequence is 14 residues long. Germline CDR1 is MGHDK and CDR2 is SYGVNS. The V gene lost 4 bases and the J gene lost 1 base, with 7 bases spanning the gap. The CDR3 DNA reads TGTGCCAGCAGTGTGACAGGGAACACCGGGGAGCTGTTTTTT. Translation: CASSVTGNTGELFF.

This clone was observed a few times. The rearrangement joins TRBV5-4 to TRBJ1-4; unclear D gene. Deletions cut 0 bases from V and 5 bases from J, with 8 bases between. Germline loops: CDR1 SGHNT, CDR2 YYREEE (reference sequence). The CDR3 is made up of 14 amino acids. The CDR3: CASSLGQKNEKLFF. The CDR3, as DNA: TGTGCCAGCAGCTTGGGCCAGAAGAATGAAAAACTGTTTTTT.

This sequence joins TRBV27 and TRBJ2-1; TRBD2 matches at 8 bases. J lost 3 bases, V lost 2 bases, and 3 bases had no gene match. The CDR3 is 15 amino acids. Germline V CDR1 and CDR2: MNHEY, SMNVEV (reference sequence). CDR3 loop: CASSLGAGVYNEQFF. The CDR3 DNA is TGTGCCAGCAGTTTAGGAGCGGGAGTCTACAATGAGCAGTTCTTC.